This entry concerns a single T cell receptor beta chain. No antigen is known for it. Libraries were prepared by immunoSEQ multiplex PCR; TCRdb keeps only in-frame clonotypes and omits some of them. Here the sample spans 150,000 to 200,000 clones, just under 95% being singletons. This sample stems from a study of T cell responses to AZD1222 COVID-19 vaccine. Study-level results: Donors skewed white British and female; clonal diversity was possibly underestimated. All repertoire sampling was performed exclusively after the peak T cell response.

Germline V lookup: CDR1 SGDLS, CDR2 YYNGEE. The V and J ends lost 3 bases and 3 bases respectively, with 9 bases between them. The CDR3 sequence is 13 residues long. The input for sequencing was peripheral blood, taken on day 0 of AZD1222 vaccination. The gene calls are TRBV9 and TRBJ1-1, with a tentative D call TRBD1 (5 bases). The sequence was collected from an adult in good health. This chain's CDR3 is CASSGDLYTEAFF. In DNA form, the CDR3 reads TGTGCCAGCAGCGGGGACTTGTACACTGAAGCTTTCTTT.